Following are 24 T cell receptor beta chains from one sample sequenced in a study of cytotoxic CD8 clonotypes in ibrutinib-treated CLL. Data came from immunoSEQ multiplex PCR; TCRdb stores just in-frame clones and leaves some out. The sample consists of approximately 100,000 clones, 58% of them appearing once. The starting material was PBMCs, obtained after 24 months of ibrutinib treatment. Source of these receptors: a human donor with chronic lymphocytic leukemia.

V and J are TRBV7-9 and TRBJ2-7; no definite D call. V was cut by 2 bases and J by 5 bases, with 7 bases left in between. The germline CDR1 and CDR2 sequences are SEHNR and FQNEAQ (reference sequence). The CDR3 extends over 12 amino acids. CDR3 DNA sequence: TGTGCCAGCAGCTTAAGGGCCGACGAGCAGTACTTC. This gives the protein CASSLRADEQYF.

In this sample, this clone turned up once. The V gene is TRBV29-1, the J gene TRBJ2-5; no reliable D call. The CDR3 runs 12 residues. V was cut by 4 bases and J by 4 bases, with 10 bases left in between. The germline CDR1 and CDR2 sequences are SQVTM and ANQGSEA. CDR3 DNA: TGCAGCGTTGTTCCGATTCGAGAGACCCAGTACTTC. It specifies CSVVPIRETQYF. Complete variable domain (other parts from reference TRBV29-1 and TRBJ2-5): SAVISQKPSRDICQRGTSLTIQCQVDSQVTMMFWYRQQPGQSLTLIATANQGSEATYESGFVIDKFPISRPNLTFSTLTVSNMSPEDSSIYLCSVVPIRETQYFGPGTRLLVL.

V gene TRBV18 combines with J gene TRBJ1-4; 10 positions match TRBD1. The CDR3 runs to 17 residues. From germline, CDR1 is KGHSH and CDR2 LQKENI. After removal of 1 base from V and 5 bases from J, the junction contained 7 bases not matched to a gene. CDR3 in amino acids: CASSPLGTGDRNEKLFF. Written as DNA, the CDR3 is TGTGCCAGCTCACCACTTGGGACAGGGGATAGGAATGAAAAACTGTTTTTT.

The chain uses TRBV4-2 and TRBJ2-4; unclear D gene. The germline V and J ends were trimmed by 3 bases and 5 bases, with 2 bases remaining between them. Germline loops: CDR1 LGHNA, CDR2 YNFKEQ. This CDR3 spans 11 amino acids. CDR3 residues: CASSQENIQYF. The CDR3 coding sequence is TGTGCCAGCAGCCAGGAAAACATTCAGTACTTC.

The chain joins TRBV18 to TRBJ2-5, with no clear D. The CDR3 loop spans 14 amino acids. V was pared by 3 bases and J by 3 bases, with 11 bases between. The V gene's germline CDR1 is KGHSH and CDR2 LQKENI. As DNA, the CDR3 is TGTGCCAGCTCACCCCCTAACAGAAAAGAGACCCAGTACTTC. This sequence encodes CASSPPNRKETQYF.

This clone was found a few times. The chain joins TRBV9 to TRBJ2-7; 10 positions agree with TRBD1. CDR1 is SGDLS, CDR2 YYNGEE, per germline. Trimming took 2 bases from V and 6 from J; bases not matched to a gene: 8. The CDR3 contains 15 residues. DNA of the CDR3: TGTGCCAGCAGCGTGTCCGGGACAGGGGTGGTCGAGCAGTACTTC. Translating it yields CASSVSGTGVVEQYF.

The chain uses TRBV18 and TRBJ1-1; D is perhaps TRBD1 (5 bases). Looked up from germline, CDR1 is KGHSH and CDR2 is LQKENI. Between the trimmed V and J ends, which lost 2 bases and 4 bases, there was a span of 14 bases. This CDR3 spans 15 amino acids. This chain's CDR3 is CASSPEWGGSTEAFF. The CDR3 DNA is TGTGCCAGCTCACCAGAATGGGGGGGATCCACTGAAGCTTTCTTT.

The chain combines TRBV28 with TRBJ2-4; no clear D gene. The germline V gene encodes CDR1 MDHEN and CDR2 SYDVKM. Trimming removed 6 bases from V and 0 bases from J, with 27 bases in between. CDR3 length equals 20 residues. In DNA, the CDR3 is TGTGCCAGCAGCCCCCGGAGAAGAGGACCCGAATCCTTAGCCAAAAACATTCAGTACTTC. This gives the protein CASSPRRRGPESLAKNIQYF.

The V gene is TRBV30, the J gene TRBJ2-1; 9 bases are shared with TRBD1. The CDR3 is 12 amino acids. Per germline, CDR1 GTSNPN and CDR2 SVGIG (reference sequence). V was clipped by 5 bases and J by 8 bases; unmatched bases: 4. The CDR3 DNA follows: TGTGCCTGGGACAGGGGGAGGGATGAGCAGTTCTTC. Protein sequence: CAWDRGRDEQFF. The variable domain in full, with the rest retrieved from reference TRBV30 and TRBJ2-1, is SQTIHQWPATLVQPVGSPLSLECTVEGTSNPNLYWYRQAAGRGLQLLFYSVGIGQISSEVPQNLSASRPQDRQFILSSKKLLLSDSGFYLCAWDRGRDEQFFGPGTRLTVL.

The genes are TRBV6-5 and TRBJ1-3; D is possibly TRBD1 (6 bases). The V gene's germline CDR1 is MNHEY and CDR2 SVGAGI. The V end lost 4 bases, the J end lost 4 bases, and 17 bases lay between the germline ends. CDR3 length: 16 residues. CDR3 sequence (DNA): TGTGCCAGCAGTTCCTCGCGGGGGGCAAAAGGAAACACCATATATTTT. This codes for CASSSSRGAKGNTIYF.

In its sample, this clone was seen once. The chain links TRBV29-1 to TRBJ2-3, with D hard to call. The germline V gene has CDR1 SQVTM and CDR2 ANQGSEA. Trimming took off 4 bases at V and 2 bases at J, with 19 bases between the two ends. CDR3 length: 16 residues. CDR3 nucleotides: TGCAGCGTTGGGGGTGTTCGCGTTGGAGCCACAGATACGCAGTATTTT. Translated, it gives CSVGGVRVGATDTQYF.

This clone was seen only once. The genes are TRBV29-1 and TRBJ2-7; no clear D gene. With 4 bases removed from V and 3 bases from J, the gap between germline ends came to 13 bases. CDR3 length: 13 amino acids. Germline V gives CDR1 SQVTM, CDR2 ANQGSEA. The CDR3 DNA reads TGCAGCGTTGTTTGGGCCGGCGACTACGAGCAGTACTTC. Residues: CSVVWAGDYEQYF.

This CDR3 reads CASGQPQHF. The CDR3 DNA follows: TGTGCCAGCGGTCAGCCCCAGCATTTT. The chain uses TRBV6-6 and TRBJ1-5; D gene ambiguous. CDR1 and CDR2 (germline): MNHNY, SVGAGI (reference sequence). This CDR3 is built from 9 residues. V lost 8 bases to trimming and J lost 6 bases, with 2 bases between them.

The chain couples TRBV5-4 to TRBJ2-2; D might be TRBD2 (5 bases). CDR3 length: 15 residues. V was trimmed by 2 bases and J by 4 bases, leaving 12 bases between them. Germline CDR1 and CDR2: SGHNT and YYREEE (reference sequence). The DNA of the CDR3 is TGTGCCAGCAGCTTTATGGGCGGACTCACCGGGGAGCTGTTTTTT. It codes for CASSFMGGLTGELFF.

The rearrangement joins TRBV4-1 to TRBJ1-2, with TRBD1 matching over 10 bases. The CDR3 is 16 residues long. Losses at the gene ends were 3 bases for V and 6 bases for J; bases not matched to a gene: 10. Looked up from germline, CDR1 is MGHRA and CDR2 is YSYEKL. The CDR3 nucleotides read TGCGCCAGCAGCCACGGGACAGGGGTGGTTATGGATGGCTACACCTTC. It yields the protein CASSHGTGVVMDGYTF.

The V gene is TRBV7-3, the J gene TRBJ2-1; 8 positions agree with TRBD2. Trimming cost V 5 bases and J 7 bases; bases outside gene matches: 10. Germline CDR1 and CDR2: SGHTA and FQGTGA. This CDR3 spans 15 amino acids. DNA for the CDR3: TGTGCCAGCAGCCCGAGCGGGGGACGGATAAATGAGCAGTTCTTC. Translating gives CASSPSGGRINEQFF.

The rearrangement links TRBV5-1 to TRBJ1-2; D is uncertain. Between the trimmed V and J ends, which lost 3 bases and 8 bases, there was a span of 17 bases. Per germline, CDR1 SGHRS and CDR2 YFSETQ. CDR3 length equals 14 residues. CDR3 protein: CASSSGSPAAGYTF. The CDR3 coding sequence is TGCGCCAGCAGCTCGGGCAGCCCCGCGGCGGGCTACACCTTC.

The chain couples TRBV15 to TRBJ2-1, with D uncertain. This CDR3 contains 13 residues. Trimming cost V 3 bases and J 8 bases, with 11 bases left between them. Germline CDR1 reads LNHNV; CDR2 reads YYDKDF (reference sequence). CDR3 sequence (DNA): TGTGCCACCAGCAGCCCCCCGGGCCATGAGCAGTTCTTC. Translated: CATSSPPGHEQFF.

Concerning this clone: The same CDR3 can be traced to other DNA sequences in this sample. The chain links TRBV30 to TRBJ1-2; 9 nucleotides agree with TRBD1. Looked up from germline, CDR1 is GTSNPN and CDR2 is SVGIG (reference sequence). With 3 bases clipped from V and 3 bases from J, the junction kept 2 bases outside the gene matches. This CDR3 is built from 13 residues. The CDR3 DNA reads TGTGCCTGGAGCGACAGGGGGGACTATGGCTACACCTTC. Its translation: CAWSDRGDYGYTF.

This chain uses TRBV11-1 with TRBJ1-5; D unclear. Germline CDR1 is SGHAT and CDR2 is FQDESV (reference sequence). V shed 5 bases and J shed 10 bases, with 6 bases lying between them. CDR3 length: 10 amino acids. Here the CDR3 DNA reads TGTGCCAGCAGCCATCGACCCCAGCATTTT. Its protein product is CASSHRPQHF.

This clone was detected only once. The chain has TRBV25-1 and TRBJ1-1; 7 positions agree with TRBD1. J was trimmed by 6 bases and V by 6 bases; bases with no gene match: 16. CDR1 and CDR2 (germline): MGHDK, SYGVNS. The CDR3 has 16 amino acids. CDR3 DNA: TGTGCCAGCAGCGAAGGACAGGCCCAAGCTCGCTCTGAAGCTTTCTTT. Translating it yields CASSEGQAQARSEAFF. Looking up the rest from reference TRBV25-1 and TRBJ1-1 gives the full variable domain: EADIYQTPRYLVIGTGKKITLECSQTMGHDKMYWYQQDPGMELHLIHYSYGVNSTEKGDLSSESTVSRIRTEHFPLTLESARPSHTSQYLCASSEGQAQARSEAFFGQGTRLTVV.

CDR3 amino acids: CASSTGSFNQPQHF. The DNA for the CDR3 is TGTGCCAGCAGTACTGGGTCGTTCAATCAGCCCCAGCATTTT. The chain is built from TRBV6-5 and TRBJ1-5; D not certain. The germline V and J ends were trimmed by 5 bases and 3 bases, with 11 bases remaining between them. This CDR3 has 14 residues. Germline CDR1 reads MNHEY; CDR2 reads SVGAGI.

The chain has TRBV19 and TRBJ1-6; D ambiguous. V lost 7 bases and J 8 bases, leaving 15 bases between the germline ends. The CDR3 is made up of 14 amino acids. CDR1 and CDR2 (germline): LNHDA, SQIVND (reference sequence). The CDR3 loop is CASTTGEPDSPLHF. The DNA of the CDR3 is TGTGCCAGTACCACGGGAGAACCAGATTCACCCCTCCACTTT.

The gene calls are TRBV2 and TRBJ1-2; 8 bases fit TRBD1. There are 15 residues in the CDR3. Trimming took 2 bases from V and 11 from J; bases not matched to a gene: 13. Germline V gives CDR1 SNHLY, CDR2 FYNNEI. Here the CDR3 DNA reads TGTGCCAGCAGTGAAAGCAGGGGGCAAGCTATAGGGTACACCTTC. Protein: CASSESRGQAIGYTF.